This T cell receptor (beta chain) was captured by sequencing in a study of response to subunit inactivated influenza vaccine. Whole-study findings and limits: After each seasonal influenza vaccination, few new T cells are recruited, the authors suggested.

CDR3 length equals 14 residues. Trimming left V 6 bases short and J 10 bases short, with 19 bases between. Each CDR3 protein is one row after TCRdb ran MiXCR on the RT-PCR reads. Found here are 550,000 to 650,000 distinct CDR3 sequences, roughly 12% of them singletons; the top ten hold more than 8.5%. As for this clonotype: The antigen is undetermined.

The TCR was taken from a man over 45 who received an inactivated influenza vaccine. The sample here was PBMCs from blood, taken on the day of vaccination. This chain uses TRBV12-3 or TRBV12-4 with TRBJ2-1; D might be TRBD1 (5 bases). The CDR3 nucleotides are TGTGCCAGCAGCGGTTCAGGGTCGAAAGGCGAGCAGTTCTTC. Its protein product is CASSGSGSKGEQFF.